These 2 T cell receptor beta chains were all obtained from the same sample, sequenced in a study of shared clonotypes between healthy human individuals. TCRdb's table, derived via immunoSEQ multiplex PCR, lists solely in-frame clones and lacks some. The sample has more than 90,000 clones; around two thirds are singletons. Sequences were obtained from memory CD8+ T cells sorted from blood. The subset is: CD45RO+ cells pooled with CCR7-negative TemRA cells. These receptors were obtained from a man aged 25 to 45 in good health.

The chain employs TRBV16 and TRBJ1-2; 8 bases are shared with TRBD1. Germline-derived CDR1 and CDR2 are KGHSY and FQNENV. V lost 4 bases and J lost 7; bases outside the gene matches: 2. The CDR3 has 12 amino acids. CDR3 residues: CASSLGTGGYTF. The CDR3 DNA sequence: TGTGCCAGCAGCCTCGGGACAGGTGGCTACACCTTC.

The chain has TRBV11-3 and TRBJ2-2; D gene ambiguous. V gave up 5 bases and J gave up 0 bases, with 10 bases separating them. Germline CDR1 SGHNT, CDR2 YENEEA. The CDR3 is 15 amino acids. The CDR3 region is CASSQWVSNTGELFF. CDR3 in DNA: TGTGCCAGCAGCCAATGGGTTTCGAACACCGGGGAGCTGTTTTTT.